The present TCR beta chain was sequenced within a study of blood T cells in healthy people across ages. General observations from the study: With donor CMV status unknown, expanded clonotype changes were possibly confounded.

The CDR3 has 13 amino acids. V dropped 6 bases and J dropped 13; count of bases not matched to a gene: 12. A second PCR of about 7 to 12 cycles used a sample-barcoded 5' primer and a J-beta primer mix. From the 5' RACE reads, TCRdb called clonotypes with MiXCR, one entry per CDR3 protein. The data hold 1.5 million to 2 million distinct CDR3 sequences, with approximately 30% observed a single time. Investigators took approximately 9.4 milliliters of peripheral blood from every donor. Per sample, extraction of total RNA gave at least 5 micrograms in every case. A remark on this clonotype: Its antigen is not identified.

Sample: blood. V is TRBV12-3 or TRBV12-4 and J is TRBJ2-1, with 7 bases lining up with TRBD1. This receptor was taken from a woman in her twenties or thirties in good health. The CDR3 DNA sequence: TGTGCCAGCAGGCGGACAGGCGAAGAGACCCAGTTCTTC. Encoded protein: CASRRTGEETQFF.